The clone carrying this T cell receptor beta chain was observed once. The target antigen is unknown. These data belong to a study of T-cell reconstitution after alpha-beta-depleted transplantation in children. Findings and limits, study-wide: Alpha-beta T cells present about two months after transplant were reported to originate from several hundred expanded graft clones.

Molecular barcoding with unique molecular identifiers was used for the TCRbeta library. One entry per CDR3 protein, called by TCRdb with MiXCR from the PCR reads. The sample yields 500,000 to 650,000 distinct CDR3 sequences, approximately 13% seen once. Germline V gene data show CDR1 as SGHTA and CDR2 as FQGTGA. The CDR3 has 16 residues. V shed 5 bases, J shed 4 bases, and the junction held 10 bases outside the gene matches. The genes are TRBV7-3 and TRBJ2-1; 8 nucleotides match TRBD2. Sample: PBMCs, mostly from graft donor cells, taken 360 days after TCRalphabeta/CD19-depleted stem cell transplant. This TCR was recovered from a male patient aged 5 to 17 who had a stem cell transplant for acute myeloid leukemia, so the T cells may come from the graft donor. CDR3 residues: CASSPPGGAQYNEQFF. The CDR3 DNA sequence: TGTGCCAGCAGCCCCCCCGGGGGGGCTCAGTACAATGAGCAGTTCTTC.